The following is a T cell receptor (beta chain) sequence with its context. As yet, its antigen is unknown. The entry originates in a study of cytomegalovirus exposure and HLA in healthy donors. About the study: An early release of data contained 75 million to 100 million unique TCRs, which came from HLA-typed donors. Notes on the study in general: Sequencing probably produced one cluster of sequence variants that were highly shared.

V was shortened by 3 bases and J by 4 bases, with 14 bases between the two germline ends. The germline V gene has CDR1 SGHRS and CDR2 YFSETQ. This CDR3 has 15 amino acids. The PCR employed 60 Vbeta primers together with 13 Jbeta primers. The protocol was immunoSEQ multiplex PCR, while the TCRdb copy is restricted to in-frame clones and leaves out a portion. The sample carries 95,000 to 150,000 clones, over 70% recorded once. Specimen: PBMCs. The chain links TRBV5-1 to TRBJ2-1, with D perhaps TRBD1 (5 bases). The receptor's source is a woman aged 45-65 years in good health and CMV-seronegative. The CDR3 is CASSYPVTEYNEQFF. DNA of the CDR3: TGCGCCAGCAGCTACCCTGTGACAGAATACAATGAGCAGTTCTTC. The full variable domain, completed using reference TRBV5-1 and TRBJ2-1, is KAGVTQTPRYLIKTRGQQVTLSCSPISGHRSVSWYQQTPGQGLQFLFEYFSETQRNKGNFPGRFSGRQFSNSRSEMNVSTLELGDSALYLCASSYPVTEYNEQFFGPGTRLTVL.